The next 26 T cell receptor beta chains were all read from a single sample in a study of T cells in Graves' hyperthyroidism and ophthalmopathy (dated by TCRdb to about 2019). Libraries were made using multiplex PCR. Instrument used: Illumina HiSeq 2000. TCR beta CDR3 regions were amplified from RNA transcripts. A first-round RT-PCR of the TCR CDR3 used the HTBI primer set with the Qiagen OneStep RT-PCR kit. TCRdb reprocessed the public reads (quality trimming at Q25 with fastp, clone calling with MiXCR) and kept in-frame beta chains. Records with the same CDR3 protein are collapsed into one entry carrying the most frequent genes and DNA. A total of fewer than 650,000 distinct CDR3 sequences appear in this sample, roughly 45% of them only once. The ten largest clones represent about two fifths of the sample. Sequenced sample: peripheral blood or thyroid tissue (not recorded which). The receptors originated from an adult woman with Graves' disease, either hyperthyroidism or ophthalmopathy (not recorded which).

This clonotype was seen a handful of times. The chain is built from TRBV18 and TRBJ1-2; the D gene is possibly TRBD1 (5 bases). There are 15 residues in the CDR3. Germline V CDR1 and CDR2: KGHSH, LQKENI. V was shortened by 0 bases and J by 0 bases, with 8 bases between the two germline ends. The DNA for the CDR3 is TGTGCCAGCTCACCACCTTCAGGGCCTAACTATGGCTACACCTTC. As protein: CASSPPSGPNYGYTF.

CDR3: CSAHRGPDEAFF. The CDR3 region has the DNA TGCAGTGCACACAGGGGGCCGGATGAAGCTTTCTTT. The chain joins TRBV20-1 to TRBJ1-1; 9 bases agree with TRBD1. CDR1 and CDR2 (germline): DFQATT, SNEGSKA (reference sequence). V dropped 6 bases and J dropped 7; count of bases not matched to a gene: 6. This CDR3 region has 12 residues.

The gene calls are TRBV25-1 and TRBJ2-6; D could derive from TRBD1 or TRBD2 (5 bases each). The CDR3 covers 16 residues. The germline V and J ends were trimmed by 1 base and 5 bases, with 12 bases remaining between them. Germline values: CDR1 MGHDK, CDR2 SYGVNS. The CDR3 nucleotides are TGTGCCAGCAGTGAATTTGGGGGAACTAGGGCCAACGTCCTGACTTTC. Protein: CASSEFGGTRANVLTF.

The chain employs TRBV29-1 and TRBJ1-2; no definite D call. V was clipped by 4 bases and J by 8 bases, with 11 bases between them. CDR3 size: 11 residues. The V gene's germline CDR1 is SQVTM and CDR2 ANQGSEA. CDR3 residues: CSVGSRLGYTF. The CDR3 DNA reads as TGCAGCGTTGGCTCCAGGCTGGGCTACACCTTC.

The CDR3: CSLESDLSGNTIYF. CDR3 bases: TGCAGCTTAGAATCGGACCTCTCTGGAAACACCATATATTTT. V and J are TRBV29-1 and TRBJ1-3, with D unresolved. The V and J ends lost 8 bases and 0 bases respectively, with 14 bases between them. This CDR3 comprises 14 residues. Germline CDR1 reads SQVTM; CDR2 reads ANQGSEA.

This clonotype was observed a few times. The rearrangement joins TRBV29-1 to TRBJ1-6; D uncertain. V was cut by 5 bases and J by 7 bases, with 12 bases left in between. CDR3 size: 13 residues. CDR1 is SQVTM and CDR2 is ANQGSEA in the germline V gene. CDR3 sequence (DNA): TGCAGCGTTCGGACTGATGTAAATTCACCCCTCCACTTT. Translated, it gives CSVRTDVNSPLHF.

The V gene is TRBV4-3, the J gene TRBJ1-5; D might be TRBD1 (6 bases). Trimming removed 4 bases from V and 7 bases from J, with 14 bases in between. The CDR3 is 14 residues long. Germline CDR1 and CDR2: LGHNA and YSLEER. The CDR3 spells CASSRNRGGQPQHF. The CDR3 DNA reads as TGCGCCAGCAGCCGCAATAGGGGGGGGCAGCCCCAGCATTTT.

This clonotype has more than one count but fewer than ten. The chain combines TRBV28 with TRBJ2-7; the D gene is possibly TRBD2 (5 bases). With 4 bases removed from V and 6 bases from J, the gap between germline ends came to 13 bases. This CDR3 spans 13 amino acids. From germline, CDR1 is MDHEN and CDR2 SYDVKM. CDR3 in amino acids: CASSSLGSGEQYF. CDR3 nucleotide sequence: TGTGCCAGCAGTTCGCTGGGCAGCGGCGAGCAGTACTTC.

This chain links TRBV7-3 with TRBJ2-5; no definite D call. V lost 0 bases, J lost 1 base, and 9 bases lay in between. Germline V gene sequence: CDR1 SGHTA, CDR2 FQGTGA. The CDR3 spans 15 residues. The DNA of the CDR3 is TGTGCCAGCAGCTTAACGGGGAACAGCCAAGAGACCCAGTACTTC. Residues: CASSLTGNSQETQYF.

The chain has TRBV15 and TRBJ1-1, with D hard to call. Germline assignment: CDR1 LNHNV and CDR2 YYDKDF (reference sequence). Trimming shortened V by 4 bases and J by 4 bases, and 7 bases separated the two germline ends. The CDR3 totals 12 residues. The CDR3 nucleotides are TGTGCCACCAGCACCCGGGGCACTGAAGCTTTCTTT. This encodes CATSTRGTEAFF.

The sample holds a few counts of this clonotype. The J gene is TRBJ2-2, the V gene TRBV24-1, with 9 bases lining up with TRBD2. The CDR3 contains 15 residues. The junction had 4 bases not matched to a gene; V was cut back by 5 bases and J by 4 bases. Germline CDR1 KGHDR, CDR2 SFDVKD. The DNA of the CDR3 is TGTGCCACCAGTGGTTTAGCGGGAGTCACCGGGGAGCTGTTTTTT. Protein product: CATSGLAGVTGELFF.

The chain joins TRBV29-1 to TRBJ2-5, with no clear D. Germline CDR1 reads SQVTM; CDR2 reads ANQGSEA. CDR3 length equals 13 residues. The V end lost 2 bases, the J end lost 4 bases, and 11 bases lay between the germline ends. This chain's CDR3 is CSVELSQIETQYF. CDR3 sequence (DNA): TGCAGCGTTGAACTGTCGCAAATAGAGACCCAGTACTTC.

This clonotype was counted many times. V usage is TRBV7-2 and J usage is TRBJ1-6, with D possibly being TRBD1 (5 bases). V was pared by 5 bases and J by 0 bases, with 17 bases between. Germline V gives CDR1 SGHTA, CDR2 FQGNSA. The CDR3 totals 18 residues. The CDR3 is CASSPQGAGSSYNSPLHF. CDR3 coding DNA: TGTGCCAGCAGCCCGCAGGGCGCAGGGAGCTCCTATAATTCACCCCTCCACTTT. The full variable domain, its missing parts supplied by reference TRBV7-2 and TRBJ1-6, is GAGVSQSPSNKVTEKGKDVELRCDPISGHTALYWYRQSLGQGLEFLIYFQGNSAPDKSGLPSDRFSAERTGGSVSTLTIQRTQQEDSAVYLCASSPQGAGSSYNSPLHFGNGTRLTVT.

This clonotype was observed at least ten times. The chain links TRBV7-9 to TRBJ2-2, with D hard to call. Germline CDR1 is SEHNR and CDR2 is FQNEAQ (reference sequence). The CDR3 has 14 amino acids. Trimming removed 5 bases from V and 7 bases from J, with 14 bases in between. CDR3 sequence: CASSQRRVRGELFF. In DNA, the CDR3 is TGTGCCAGCAGCCAAAGAAGGGTGCGCGGGGAGCTGTTTTTT.

The chain is built from TRBV3-2 and TRBJ1-6; the D call in the table, TRBD1, was not verified against the DNA. TRBV3-2 is listed as a pseudogene. The CDR3 has 18 residues. The CDR3 coding sequence is TGTGCCAGCAGCCAAGATCCGACAGGGAGGAAGGATAATTCACCCCTCCACTTT. Translated: CASSQDPTGRKDNSPLHF.

V usage is TRBV10-3 and J usage is TRBJ2-2; TRBD1 is a possible D gene (6 bases). V lost 6 bases and J lost 4, with 12 bases in between. CDR3 size: 14 residues. The germline CDR1 and CDR2 sequences are ENHRY and SYGVKD. CDR3 amino acids: CAIRSAGVTGELFF. CDR3 in DNA: TGTGCCATCAGGAGTGCAGGGGTCACCGGGGAGCTGTTTTTT.

This clonotype showed up just once. The rearrangement links TRBV2 to TRBJ1-6; a weak D match, TRBD1 (5 bases). CDR1 is SNHLY and CDR2 is FYNNEI in the germline V gene. The CDR3 has 14 residues. Trimming removed 8 bases at V and 6 bases at J, with 14 bases between. CDR3 protein: CASLRGRGNSPLHF. The CDR3 DNA is TGTGCCAGCCTCCGAGGGAGGGGTAATTCACCCCTCCACTTT. Filled out from reference TRBV2 and TRBJ1-6, the complete variable domain reads EPEVTQTPSHQVTQMGQEVILRCVPISNHLYFYWYRQILGQKVEFLVSFYNNEISEKSEIFDDQFSVERPDGSNFTLKIRSTKLEDSAMYFCASLRGRGNSPLHFGNGTRLTVT.

This clonotype was found many times. J is TRBJ1-1 and V is TRBV29-1, with D unresolved. V dropped 4 bases and J dropped 2 bases, with 8 bases sitting between them. Germline V CDR1 and CDR2: SQVTM, ANQGSEA. The CDR3 is made up of 12 amino acids. This CDR3 is CSVGQTNTEAFF. The CDR3 bases are TGCAGCGTTGGTCAGACCAACACTGAAGCTTTCTTT.

The rearrangement joins TRBV20-1 to TRBJ1-2; D is perhaps TRBD1 (6 bases). Per germline, CDR1 DFQATT and CDR2 SNEGSKA (reference sequence). Trimming pared 2 bases from V and 6 bases from J, leaving 22 bases between. This CDR3 comprises 16 residues. CDR3 nucleotide sequence: TGCAGTGCTAGACAGGGGTACACTTCCGGGGACGATGGCTACACCTTC. It specifies CSARQGYTSGDDGYTF.

The chain links TRBV29-1 to TRBJ1-5; no clear D. Germline CDR1 reads SQVTM; CDR2 reads ANQGSEA. The CDR3 contains 12 residues. The ends were cut back, 3 bases at V and 7 bases at J, with 10 bases in the middle. In DNA form, the CDR3 reads TGCAGCGTTGATTCGGGGAACCAGCCCCAGCATTTT. This gives the protein CSVDSGNQPQHF.

This clonotype came up a few times. The CDR3 region has the DNA TGTGCCACCAGCAGAGACCCCCAGCATTTT. Its translation is CATSRDPQHF. This chain links TRBV15 with TRBJ1-5; D not certain. V lost 0 bases to trimming and J lost 10 bases, with 1 base between them. The CDR3 totals 10 residues. Germline loops: CDR1 LNHNV, CDR2 YYDKDF (reference sequence).

This clonotype showed up many times. V is TRBV20-1 and J is TRBJ1-5, with D uncertain. V lost 5 bases and J 0 bases, leaving 11 bases between the germline ends. Germline CDR1 DFQATT, CDR2 SNEGSKA (reference sequence). The CDR3 runs 14 residues. CDR3 loop: CSALDPYSNQPQHF. CDR3 DNA: TGCAGTGCTTTGGACCCTTATAGCAATCAGCCCCAGCATTTT.

This clonotype was seen more than once but under ten times. The chain carries TRBV6-1 and TRBJ1-1; possible D gene TRBD1, 5 bases. Germline CDR1 reads MNHNS; CDR2 reads SASEGT. This CDR3 has 15 amino acids. V was trimmed by 5 bases and J by 1 base, leaving 14 bases between them. The CDR3 nucleotides are TGTGCCAGCAGTTTCTTCTGGGGGGGGAACACTGAAGCTTTCTTT. Translation gives CASSFFWGGNTEAFF.

This clonotype was picked up many times. The V call is TRBV9, the J call TRBJ2-5; 12 positions match TRBD2. Trimming took 0 bases from V and 4 from J; bases not matched to a gene: 4. Germline V gene data show CDR1 as SGDLS and CDR2 as YYNGEE. This CDR3 is 16 amino acids long. DNA for the CDR3: TGTGCCAGCAGCGTAGGAGCACTAGCGGGAGGAGAGACCCAGTACTTC. Its protein is CASSVGALAGGETQYF.

The chain recombines TRBV24-1 with TRBJ2-5; TRBD2 agrees at 9 bases. This CDR3 contains 15 residues. Per germline, CDR1 KGHDR and CDR2 SFDVKD. Trimming at V came to 4 bases and at J to 2 bases, leaving 4 bases not matched to a gene. CDR3 sequence reads: CATSEALAGQETQYF. The CDR3 DNA reads as TGTGCCACCAGTGAAGCGCTAGCGGGACAAGAGACCCAGTACTTC.

This clonotype was detected only a few times. The rearrangement links TRBV6-5 to TRBJ2-5; 14 nucleotides agree with TRBD2. V lost 6 bases to trimming and J lost 5 bases; unmatched junction nucleotides: 8. Germline CDR1 reads MNHEY; CDR2 reads SVGAGI. CDR3 size: 16 residues. This CDR3 is CASSAGTSGSRETQYF. The CDR3 nucleotides read TGTGCCAGCAGCGCCGGGACTAGCGGGAGTCGGGAGACCCAGTACTTC.